This T cell receptor (beta chain) is drawn from a study of cytomegalovirus exposure and HLA in healthy donors. Overall study: About 83 million unique TCRs from HLA-typed donors made up an early data release. Among the approximately 400 donors who were genotyped, about 84% fell in the genetic ancestry cluster that is associated with self-reported Caucasian donors. Findings and limits, study-wide: In a later analysis, several top co-occurrence clusters appeared linked to parvovirus B19, influenza, CMV and Epstein-Barr virus. Highly shared variants forming one cluster were likely a sequencing artifact.

This CDR3 has 17 amino acids. Germline V gene lookup returns CDR1 MNHEY and CDR2 SMNVEV (reference sequence). V was clipped by 4 bases and J by 4 bases, with 20 bases between them. In the PCR, 60 Vbeta and 13 Jbeta primers were used. Clones were read by immunoSEQ multiplex PCR, and TCRdb kept only the in-frame ones, dropping some. The sample gives fewer than 150,000 clones, roughly 85% of which show up once; about 6.7% is in the top ten. In the case of this clone: Its antigen is currently unknown.

Sample: PBMCs. The receptor comes from a woman between 25 and 40 years old in good health and CMV-seropositive. The J gene is TRBJ1-5, the V gene TRBV27, with no clear D. The CDR3 loop is CASSSQLRAPRNQPQHF. The CDR3 bases are TGTGCCAGCAGTTCGCAATTGCGGGCGCCCCGGAATCAGCCCCAGCATTTT.